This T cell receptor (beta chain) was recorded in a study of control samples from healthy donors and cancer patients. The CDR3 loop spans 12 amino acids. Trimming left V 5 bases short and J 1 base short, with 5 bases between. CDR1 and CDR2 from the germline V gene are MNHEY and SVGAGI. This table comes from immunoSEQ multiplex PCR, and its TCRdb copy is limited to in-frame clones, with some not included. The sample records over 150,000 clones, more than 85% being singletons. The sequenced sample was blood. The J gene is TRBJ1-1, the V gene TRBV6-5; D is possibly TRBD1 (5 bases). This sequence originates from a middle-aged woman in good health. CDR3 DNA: TGTGCCAGCAGTAGGGGGAACACTGAAGCTTTCTTT. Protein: CASSRGNTEAFF.